A single T cell receptor (beta chain) is shown here with its context. Its antigen is not known. cDNA libraries of TCR beta carried unique molecular identifiers. When 1 to 10 million T cells were used, they gave some 540,000 cDNA molecules. One entry per CDR3 protein results from TCRdb running MiXCR on the PCR reads. The sample lists roughly 800,000 distinct CDR3 sequences, 40% to 55% occurring once. The V end was cut by 4 bases, the J end by 4 bases, with 11 bases between. Per germline, CDR1 SGHRS and CDR2 YFSETQ. CDR3 length equals 13 residues. The data are from a study of post-analysis software for immune sequencing data. Overall study context: Some patients lacked subtype; others had relapsing-remitting, secondary progressive or progressive-relapsing disease.

Notes on the study in general: Included in a set of several TRBV segments more frequent in patients than controls were TRBV5-6, TRBV5-1 and TRBV20-1.

The chain joins TRBV5-1 to TRBJ1-1; perhaps TRBD1 as D (6 bases). This clonotype was obtained from a girl aged 5-17 years with multiple sclerosis. Sequencing was carried out using blood. Written as DNA, the CDR3 is TGCGCCAGCAGCCTCGAACAGGGCACTGAAGCTTTCTTT. This translates into CASSLEQGTEAFF.